This TCR beta chain was retrieved from a study of response to subunit inactivated influenza vaccine. Study-level points and caveats: Each seasonal influenza vaccination recruits few new T cells, the authors suggested.

MiXCR, run by TCRdb on the RT-PCR reads, gives a single entry per CDR3 protein. The sample includes 500,000 to 600,000 distinct CDR3 sequences, about 7.6% seen only once; the top ten take roughly 13%. V lost 8 bases and J 1 base, leaving 6 bases between the germline ends. Germline V gene lookup returns CDR1 LNHDA and CDR2 SQIVND (reference sequence). The CDR3 length is 11 residues. Regarding this clonotype: Antigen specificity is unknown.

This clonotype was sampled from a man between 50 and 70 years old who received an inactivated influenza vaccine. Sequencing used PBMCs from blood, obtained roughly 24 months after vaccination. V and J are TRBV19 and TRBJ2-7, with D hard to call. The CDR3: CASPSSYEQYF. CDR3 DNA sequence: TGTGCCAGTCCTTCATCCTACGAGCAGTACTTC.